This T cell receptor (beta chain) came from a study of CXCR3-negative and CXCR3-positive naive CD8 T cells. Study-wide findings and caveats: Between one naive subset and the other, surface CD5 was comparable, and TCR strength was inferred from TRB CDR3 properties. Similar TRBV-TRBJ usage characterized naive CXCR3-negative and CXCR3-positive cells; memory cells differed. Hydrophobicity was higher for TRB CDR3s found in CXCR3-positive naive cells than in CXCR3-negative naive cells. Similarly elevated diversity marked both naive subsets, with memory CD8+ cells showing far lower diversity. Most assays used freshly isolated PBMCs, as cryopreservation partially reduced CXCR3.

Details on this clonotype: Its antigen is unidentified.

Germline loops: CDR1 DFQATT, CDR2 SNEGSKA (reference sequence). This CDR3 comprises 11 residues. The authors prepared UMI-labeled TRB cDNA libraries by 5' RACE. Each CDR3 protein gets one entry in TCRdb, which reprocessed the 5' RACE reads and gives no DNA. The sample totals roughly 100,000 distinct CDR3 sequences; its top ten clones hold 0.38%. The sample comprised naive CXCR3+ CD8+ T cells from blood. Regarding subset: CD45RO-CCR7+CD27+CD95- naive CD8+ T cells expressing CXCR3 (TNR3+). This chain connects TRBV20-1 to TRBJ2-7; TCRdb's D call, TRBD1, is unchecked because there is no DNA. The receptor was isolated from a human donor in good health. Some clones in this sample may be carry-over from other donors' samples. The CDR3 loop is CSASRDHEQYF.